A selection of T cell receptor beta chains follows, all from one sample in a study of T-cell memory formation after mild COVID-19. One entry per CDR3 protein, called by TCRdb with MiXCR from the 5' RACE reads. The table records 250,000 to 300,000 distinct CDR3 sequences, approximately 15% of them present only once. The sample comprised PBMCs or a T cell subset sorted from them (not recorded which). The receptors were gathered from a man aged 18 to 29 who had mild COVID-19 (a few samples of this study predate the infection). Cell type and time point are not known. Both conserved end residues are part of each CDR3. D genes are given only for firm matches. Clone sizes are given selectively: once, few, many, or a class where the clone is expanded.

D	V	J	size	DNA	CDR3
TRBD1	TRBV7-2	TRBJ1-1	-	TGTGCCAGTCGGAGGGGGCTATACACTGAAGCTTTCTTT	CASRRGLYTEAFF
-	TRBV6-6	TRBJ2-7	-	TGTGCCAGCAGTTACTCCCCAGGGCACGAGCAGTACTTC	CASSYSPGHEQYF
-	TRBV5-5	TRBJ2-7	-	TGTGCCAGCAGCTACCCTAGGAGCTCCTACGAGCAGTACTTC	CASSYPRSSYEQYF
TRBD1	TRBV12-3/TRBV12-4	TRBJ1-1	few	TGTGCCAGCAGTTCGCAGGGGGCGGGTACTGAAGCTTTCTTT	CASSSQGAGTEAFF
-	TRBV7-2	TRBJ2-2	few	TGTGCCAGCAGCATACCGACAGAAAACGGGGAGCTGTTTTTT	CASSIPTENGELFF
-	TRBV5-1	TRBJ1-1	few	TGCGCCAGCAGCCCGGCCAGTTTCTTGGCGAACACTGAAGCTTTCTTT	CASSPASFLANTEAFF
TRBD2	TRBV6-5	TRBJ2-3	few	TGTGCCAGCAGGAATCTAGCGGGTAGCACAGATACGCAGTATTTT	CASRNLAGSTDTQYF
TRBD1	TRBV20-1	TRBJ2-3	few	TGCAGTGCTAGAGATGACGGCAGGGGGCCAGATACGCAGTATTTT	CSARDDGRGPDTQYF
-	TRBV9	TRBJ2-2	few	TGTGCCAGCAGCGTCAGAATCACCGGGGAGCTGTTTTTT	CASSVRITGELFF
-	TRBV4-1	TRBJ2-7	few	TGCGCCAGCAGCTCGCGTGGAGGGGGATACGAGCAGTACTTC	CASSSRGGGYEQYF
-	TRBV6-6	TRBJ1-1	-	TGTGCCAGCAGTTATCCGGCGGGGAGGATGAACACTGAAGCTTTCTTT	CASSYPAGRMNTEAFF
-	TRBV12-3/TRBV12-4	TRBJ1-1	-	TGTGCCAGCAGTCGCAGAAACACAGAGGGGCTCGAAGCTTTCTTT	CASSRRNTEGLEAFF
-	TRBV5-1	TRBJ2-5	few	TGCGCCAGCAGCCACGGGACCGTCGACCAAGAGACCCAGTACTTC	CASSHGTVDQETQYF
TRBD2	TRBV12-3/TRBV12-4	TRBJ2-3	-	TGTGCCAGCAGTTTAGAACTAGCGGGGGGAGATACGCAGTATTTT	CASSLELAGGDTQYF
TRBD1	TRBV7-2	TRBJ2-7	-	TGTGCCAGCAGCTTCCTACCAGGGGGTCCCTACGAGCAGTACTTC	CASSFLPGGPYEQYF
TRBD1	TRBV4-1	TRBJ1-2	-	TGCGCCAGCAGCCAAGATCAGGAGACAGGGGGTTTCTATGGCTACACCTTC	CASSQDQETGGFYGYTF
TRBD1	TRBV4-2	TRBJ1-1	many	TGTGCCAGCAGCCAGGGGGACAGGGGGACTGAAGCTTTCTTT	CASSQGDRGTEAFF
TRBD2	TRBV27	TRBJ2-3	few	TGTGCCAGCAGTCTCCTACTAGCGGGGGGCGCAGATACGCAGTATTTT	CASSLLLAGGADTQYF
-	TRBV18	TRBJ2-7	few	TGTGCCAGCTCACCCCGAGGGGGTGCAGCCTACGAGCAGTACTTC	CASSPRGGAAYEQYF
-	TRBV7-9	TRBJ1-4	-	TGTGCCAGCAGCTTAGGAGGCTATGGGGGATTGACTAATGAAAAACTGTTTTTT	CASSLGGYGGLTNEKLFF
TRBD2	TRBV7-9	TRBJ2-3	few	TGTGCCAGCAGAGCCCGGGGGGGTCGCACAGATACGCAGTATTTT	CASRARGGRTDTQYF
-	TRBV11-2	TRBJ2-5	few	TGTGCCAGCAGCTTAGTAACACCGGCTCAGACCCAGTACTTC	CASSLVTPAQTQYF
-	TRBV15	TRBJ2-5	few	TGTGCCACCAGCACGACTGAGCGAGAGACCCAGTACTTC	CATSTTERETQYF
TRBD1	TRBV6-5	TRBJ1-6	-	TGTGCCAGCAGCACAGGGGAGGCCCTCCACTTT	CASSTGEALHF
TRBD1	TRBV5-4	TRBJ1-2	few	TGTGCCAGCAGCACGGGACAGGGTGGCTATGGCTACACCTTC	CASSTGQGGYGYTF
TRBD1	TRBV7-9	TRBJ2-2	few	TGTGCCAGCAGGGGTAGACAGGGAGACACCGGGGAGCTGTTTTTT	CASRGRQGDTGELFF
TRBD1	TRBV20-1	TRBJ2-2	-	TGCAGTGCTCAGGGGGTCGACACCGGGGAGCTGTTTTTT	CSAQGVDTGELFF
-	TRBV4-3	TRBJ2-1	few	TGCGCCAGCAGCCAAGATTGGGTAGGGGGCTACAATGAGCAGTTCTTC	CASSQDWVGGYNEQFF
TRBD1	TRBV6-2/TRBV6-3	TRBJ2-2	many	TGTGCCAGCGGGGCCCAGGGGGCCCCATCCGGGGAGCTGTTTTTT	CASGAQGAPSGELFF
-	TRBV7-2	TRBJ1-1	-	TGTGCCAGCAGCAGTTACCGGGGAGAAGCTTTCTTT	CASSSYRGEAFF
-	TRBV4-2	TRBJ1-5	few	TGTGCCAGCCCCAATGGGGGGGCAGGGACCCTTTTTCAGCCCCAGCATTTT	CASPNGGAGTLFQPQHF
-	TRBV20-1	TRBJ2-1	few	TGCAGTGCTAGAGGAAGGGACTCCTACAATGAGCAGTTCTTC	CSARGRDSYNEQFF